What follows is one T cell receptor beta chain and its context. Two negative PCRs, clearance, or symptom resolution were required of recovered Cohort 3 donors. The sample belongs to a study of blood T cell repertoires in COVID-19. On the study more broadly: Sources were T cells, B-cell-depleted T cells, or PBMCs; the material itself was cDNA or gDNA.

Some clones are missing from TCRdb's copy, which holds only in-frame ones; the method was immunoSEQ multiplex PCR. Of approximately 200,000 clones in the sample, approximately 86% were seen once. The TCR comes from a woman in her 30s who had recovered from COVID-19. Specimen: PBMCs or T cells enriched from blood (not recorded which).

This CDR3 reads CASSPRSLDRNPYNSPLHF. CDR3 DNA: TGTGCCAGCTCACCACGAAGTTTGGACAGAAACCCCTATAATTCACCCCTCCACTTT. The chain employs TRBV18 and TRBJ1-6, with D maybe TRBD1 (6 bases). Trimming left V 1 base short and J 2 bases short, with 18 bases between. Germline V gene data show CDR1 as KGHSH and CDR2 as LQKENI. The CDR3 length is 19 residues. Supplemented by reference TRBV18 and TRBJ1-6, the full variable domain reads NAGVMQNPRHLVRRRGQEARLRCSPMKGHSHVYWYRQLPEEGLKFMVYLQKENIIDESGMPKERFSAEFPKEGPSILRIQQVVRGDSAAYFCASSPRSLDRNPYNSPLHFGNGTRLTVT.